Listed below are T cell receptor beta chains from one sample, sequenced in a study of cytomegalovirus exposure and HLA in healthy donors. Assay used: immunoSEQ multiplex PCR; TCRdb lists only in-frame clones, some missing. The table has approximately 130,000 clones, around 81% seen once. Sequencing was done on a sample of PBMCs. These TCRs come from a woman aged 40 to 55 in good health and CMV-seronegative. CDR3s include the opening cysteine and the closing phenylalanine or tryptophan. A D gene is named only where the DNA matches it firmly. Clone size is shown for a subset of rows, as once, few, many or a class of expanded clone.

V gene: TRBV27; clone size: NA; D gene: TRBD1; J gene: TRBJ1-2; CDR3 DNA: TGTGCCAGCAGTGTTGATCCGCGCCCGGGGACAGGGGCTGCTGGCTACACCTTC; CDR3 protein: CASSVDPRPGTGAAGYTF
V gene: TRBV4-2; clone size: once; D gene: TRBD2; J gene: TRBJ2-7; CDR3 DNA: TGTGCCAGCAGCCTCCTGGGGGGGGGACTTGATTACGAGCAGTACTTC; CDR3 protein: CASSLLGGGLDYEQYF
V gene: TRBV18; clone size: NA; D gene: NA; J gene: TRBJ2-5; CDR3 DNA: TGTGCCAGCTCACCGGGTGCCCGGCGGAGTAACCAAGAGACCCAGTACTTC; CDR3 protein: CASSPGARRSNQETQYF
V gene: TRBV5-6; clone size: few; D gene: NA; J gene: TRBJ2-7; CDR3 DNA: TGTGCCAGCAGCGTCGACAGGTACGAGCAGTACTTC; CDR3 protein: CASSVDRYEQYF
V gene: TRBV7-2; clone size: NA; D gene: NA; J gene: TRBJ2-7; CDR3 DNA: TGTGCCAGCAGCTTAGCGCGCGTACAGGACTCCTACGAGCAGTACTTC; CDR3 protein: CASSLARVQDSYEQYF
V gene: TRBV21-1; clone size: NA; D gene: NA; J gene: TRBJ2-7; CDR3 DNA: TGTGCCAGCGGCGGGAGTGTCGGGTACGAGCAGTACTTC; CDR3 protein: CASGGSVGYEQYF
V gene: TRBV6-5; clone size: NA; D gene: TRBD2; J gene: TRBJ2-2; CDR3 DNA: TGTGCCAGCAGGCGCGGGGGGACCGGGGAGCTGTTTTTT; CDR3 protein: CASRRGGTGELFF
V gene: TRBV5-6; clone size: NA; D gene: TRBD2; J gene: TRBJ2-5; CDR3 DNA: TGTGCCAGCAGCGTGGGACTAGCGGGAGGGCTGGAGACCCAGTACTTC; CDR3 protein: CASSVGLAGGLETQYF
V gene: TRBV27; clone size: NA; D gene: TRBD1; J gene: TRBJ2-3; CDR3 DNA: TGTGCCAGCAGCCCCCTCAGGGGGCGGGCAGATACGCAGTATTTT; CDR3 protein: CASSPLRGRADTQYF
V gene: TRBV28; clone size: NA; D gene: TRBD1; J gene: TRBJ2-1; CDR3 DNA: TGTGCCAGCATGAAGGACAGGGTGTTCTACAATGAGCAGTTCTTC; CDR3 protein: CASMKDRVFYNEQFF
V gene: TRBV11-2; clone size: NA; D gene: TRBD2; J gene: TRBJ2-3; CDR3 DNA: TGTGCCAGCAGCTTCCCCAGCGGGGGGTGGGCAGATACGCAGTATTTT; CDR3 protein: CASSFPSGGWADTQYF
V gene: TRBV30; clone size: NA; D gene: NA; J gene: TRBJ1-6; CDR3 DNA: TGTGCCTGGACCGAGCCCTATTCACCCCTCCACTTT; CDR3 protein: CAWTEPYSPLHF
V gene: TRBV7-3; clone size: NA; D gene: NA; J gene: TRBJ1-1; CDR3 DNA: TGTGCCAGCAGCTCACAGGGAGGGGGGCTCGTTTTCTTT; CDR3 protein: CASSSQGGGLVFF
V gene: TRBV27; clone size: NA; D gene: NA; J gene: TRBJ2-7; CDR3 DNA: TGTGCCAGCAGTCGGGGGAGATCCTACGAGCAGTACTTC; CDR3 protein: CASSRGRSYEQYF
V gene: TRBV9; clone size: NA; D gene: NA; J gene: TRBJ2-7; CDR3 DNA: TGTGCCAGCAGCGTAGGCCCTCTTAGCCCCTACGAGCAGTACTTC; CDR3 protein: CASSVGPLSPYEQYF
V gene: TRBV7-9; clone size: NA; D gene: NA; J gene: TRBJ2-7; CDR3 DNA: TGTGCCAGCAGCTTATACCCTACCTACGAGCAGTACTTC; CDR3 protein: CASSLYPTYEQYF
V gene: TRBV11-2; clone size: NA; D gene: TRBD2; J gene: TRBJ2-7; CDR3 DNA: TGTGCCAGCAGCTCGTATACTAGCGGGAGCTACGAGCAGTACTTC; CDR3 protein: CASSSYTSGSYEQYF
V gene: TRBV27; clone size: NA; D gene: TRBD1; J gene: TRBJ1-1; CDR3 DNA: TGTGCCAGCAGTAAGTCCGGGACAGGTCTCACTGAAGCTTTCTTT; CDR3 protein: CASSKSGTGLTEAFF
V gene: TRBV7-3; clone size: NA; D gene: NA; J gene: TRBJ1-2; CDR3 DNA: TGTGCCAGCAGCTTAACTTCCGGTACTAACTATGGCTACACCTTC; CDR3 protein: CASSLTSGTNYGYTF
V gene: TRBV5-4; clone size: NA; D gene: NA; J gene: TRBJ1-5; CDR3 DNA: TGTGCCAGCAGCTTGGGGGGAGGGGTTTTCAATCAGCCCCAGCATTTT; CDR3 protein: CASSLGGGVFNQPQHF
V gene: TRBV4-2; clone size: NA; D gene: NA; J gene: TRBJ1-1; CDR3 DNA: TGTGCCAGCAGCCAAGAGACGGGACTTGGGGACACTGAAGCTTTCTTT; CDR3 protein: CASSQETGLGDTEAFF
V gene: TRBV5-3; clone size: NA; D gene: TRBD1; J gene: TRBJ1-1; CDR3 DNA: TGTGCCAGAAGCTTGGGCTGCATAATTCCCGGGACAGGAGACATGAACACTGAAGCTTTCTTT; CDR3 protein: CARSLGCIIPGTGDMNTEAFF
V gene: TRBV11-2; clone size: NA; D gene: NA; J gene: TRBJ2-7; CDR3 DNA: TGTGCCAGCAGCTTAGACTCGGTCCTCTCCTACGAGCAGTACTTC; CDR3 protein: CASSLDSVLSYEQYF
V gene: TRBV2; clone size: NA; D gene: TRBD1; J gene: TRBJ1-5; CDR3 DNA: TGTGCCAGCAGCGGGGGGACAGGAGGTTTCAATCAGCCCCAGCATTTT; CDR3 protein: CASSGGTGGFNQPQHF
V gene: TRBV5-1; clone size: NA; D gene: TRBD1; J gene: TRBJ1-1; CDR3 DNA: TGCGCCAGCAGCTCTTACAGGGGGCGAGGAACTGAAGCTTTCTTT; CDR3 protein: CASSSYRGRGTEAFF
V gene: TRBV18; clone size: NA; D gene: TRBD1; J gene: TRBJ1-2; CDR3 DNA: TGTGCCAGCTCAGGACAGGGGGCGGATGGCTACACCTTC; CDR3 protein: CASSGQGADGYTF
V gene: TRBV5-4; clone size: NA; D gene: NA; J gene: TRBJ2-7; CDR3 DNA: TGTGCCAGCAGCTTGGCACCGGAGTCCGAGCAGTACTTC; CDR3 protein: CASSLAPESEQYF
V gene: TRBV27; clone size: NA; D gene: TRBD1; J gene: TRBJ2-2; CDR3 DNA: TGTGCCAGCTCCCGACAGGGACCGAACACCGGGGAGCTGTTTTTT; CDR3 protein: CASSRQGPNTGELFF
V gene: TRBV19; clone size: NA; D gene: NA; J gene: TRBJ2-2; CDR3 DNA: TGTGCCACCTACAGGGGGGGGACGAACACCGGGGAGCTGTTTTTT; CDR3 protein: CATYRGGTNTGELFF
V gene: TRBV5-8; clone size: NA; D gene: NA; J gene: TRBJ1-1; CDR3 DNA: TGTGCCAGCAGCTTGGTGGCATCCCTATGGGGCCAGACTGAAGCTTTCTTT; CDR3 protein: CASSLVASLWGQTEAFF
V gene: TRBV7-2; clone size: few; D gene: TRBD2; J gene: TRBJ2-3; CDR3 DNA: TGTGCCAGCAGCTCGCCCCCAGGGAGCGGGAAGGCAGATACGCAGTATTTT; CDR3 protein: CASSSPPGSGKADTQYF
V gene: TRBV6-1; clone size: NA; D gene: NA; J gene: TRBJ1-1; CDR3 DNA: TGTGCCACCCTCCCCTGGGGCCCTAGTGGGACTGAAGCTTTCTTT; CDR3 protein: CATLPWGPSGTEAFF
V gene: TRBV6-1; clone size: NA; D gene: NA; J gene: TRBJ2-7; CDR3 DNA: TGTGCCACAAGCAGTCGGACTTTCGGCTACGAGCAGTACTTC; CDR3 protein: CATSSRTFGYEQYF
V gene: TRBV14; clone size: NA; D gene: NA; J gene: TRBJ2-1; CDR3 DNA: TGTGCCAGCAGCCAAGAAGGTTCCGGCAGGCCGGGGATTAATGAGCAGTTCTTC; CDR3 protein: CASSQEGSGRPGINEQFF
V gene: TRBV4-3; clone size: NA; D gene: NA; J gene: TRBJ2-1; CDR3 DNA: TGCGCCAGCAGCTCGACTCGCAATGAGCAGTTCTTC; CDR3 protein: CASSSTRNEQFF
V gene: TRBV27; clone size: NA; D gene: NA; J gene: TRBJ1-2; CDR3 DNA: TGTGCCAGCAGTGGGAATTTTGACAGCTATGGCTACACCTTC; CDR3 protein: CASSGNFDSYGYTF
V gene: TRBV6-1; clone size: few; D gene: NA; J gene: TRBJ1-5; CDR3 DNA: TGTGCCAGCAGTGAAGCGCTGGGGGGAGTAGGGCCCCAGCATTTT; CDR3 protein: CASSEALGGVGPQHF
V gene: TRBV7-2; clone size: NA; D gene: TRBD1; J gene: TRBJ1-4; CDR3 DNA: TGTGCCAGTTCTGGACAGGTCCGTGAAAAACTGTTTTTT; CDR3 protein: CASSGQVREKLFF
V gene: TRBV15; clone size: NA; D gene: TRBD1; J gene: TRBJ2-7; CDR3 DNA: TGTGCCACCAGCAGAGCAGGGACAGGGGATTACGAGCAGTACTTC; CDR3 protein: CATSRAGTGDYEQYF
V gene: TRBV11-3; clone size: NA; D gene: TRBD2; J gene: TRBJ2-1; CDR3 DNA: TGTGCCAGCAGCATGACTAGCGGGAGTTTGGATGAGCAGTTCTTC; CDR3 protein: CASSMTSGSLDEQFF
V gene: TRBV5-1; clone size: NA; D gene: TRBD1; J gene: TRBJ1-1; CDR3 DNA: TGCGCCAGCAGCCTTACCAGGACAGGGGTGGGCACTGAAGCTTTCTTT; CDR3 protein: CASSLTRTGVGTEAFF
V gene: TRBV6-5; clone size: NA; D gene: NA; J gene: TRBJ2-7; CDR3 DNA: TGTGCCAGCAGAACAGGGTGGGGAGACTACGAGCAGTACTTC; CDR3 protein: CASRTGWGDYEQYF
V gene: TRBV11-2; clone size: few; D gene: TRBD2; J gene: TRBJ2-7; CDR3 DNA: TGTGCCAGCAGCTTTCTCCTAGCGGGGTCCTACGAGCAGTACTTC; CDR3 protein: CASSFLLAGSYEQYF
V gene: TRBV9; clone size: NA; D gene: TRBD2; J gene: TRBJ2-1; CDR3 DNA: TGTGCCAGCGGGAGGACTAGCTTTGGTGAGCAGTTCTTC; CDR3 protein: CASGRTSFGEQFF
V gene: TRBV6-6; clone size: once; D gene: NA; J gene: TRBJ2-7; CDR3 DNA: TGTGCCAGCAGAATACGGGGAACTAGCTCCGAGCAGTACTTC; CDR3 protein: CASRIRGTSSEQYF
V gene: TRBV11-2; clone size: NA; D gene: NA; J gene: TRBJ1-1; CDR3 DNA: TGTGCCAGCAGAGAAGACAGGGAAGCTTTCTTT; CDR3 protein: CASREDREAFF
V gene: TRBV7-8; clone size: NA; D gene: NA; J gene: TRBJ1-6; CDR3 DNA: TGTGCCAGCAGCTTAGTTCCGGGTGGAGGTTATAATTCACCCCTCCACTTT; CDR3 protein: CASSLVPGGGYNSPLHF
V gene: TRBV29-1; clone size: few; D gene: TRBD2; J gene: TRBJ2-5; CDR3 DNA: TGCAGCGTTCTCGCTAGCGGGGGGCCCAAAGAGACCCAGTACTTC; CDR3 protein: CSVLASGGPKETQYF
V gene: TRBV4-3; clone size: NA; D gene: NA; J gene: TRBJ2-7; CDR3 DNA: TGCGCCAGCAGCCCACGAGAATCGTCTACCTACGAGCAGTACTTC; CDR3 protein: CASSPRESSTYEQYF
V gene: TRBV4-1; clone size: once; D gene: NA; J gene: TRBJ1-1; CDR3 DNA: TGCGCCAGCAGCCAAGGAGGGAGGGTTGAAGCTTTCTTT; CDR3 protein: CASSQGGRVEAFF
V gene: TRBV27; clone size: NA; D gene: NA; J gene: TRBJ2-3; CDR3 DNA: TGTGCCAGCAGCCCATACCTTGGGGGCTCAGGAGATACGCAGTATTTT; CDR3 protein: CASSPYLGGSGDTQYF
V gene: TRBV2; clone size: NA; D gene: TRBD1; J gene: TRBJ2-4; CDR3 DNA: TGTGCCAGCAAGGACAGGGAATCGAACATTCAGTACTTC; CDR3 protein: CASKDRESNIQYF
V gene: TRBV6-5; clone size: NA; D gene: TRBD2; J gene: TRBJ2-1; CDR3 DNA: TGTGCCAGCAGACTTACTAGCGGGAGGCTGGATGAGCAGTTCTTC; CDR3 protein: CASRLTSGRLDEQFF
V gene: TRBV28; clone size: NA; D gene: NA; J gene: TRBJ2-3; CDR3 DNA: TGTGCCACCCAAAGCCCGAGTCGCACAGATACGCAGTATTTT; CDR3 protein: CATQSPSRTDTQYF
V gene: TRBV7-9; clone size: NA; D gene: NA; J gene: TRBJ2-7; CDR3 DNA: TGTGCCAGCAGCCACGGGGCTTCGGGCGGGATAAGGTTTAATCAGTACTTC; CDR3 protein: CASSHGASGGIRFNQYF
V gene: TRBV11-2; clone size: NA; D gene: TRBD2; J gene: TRBJ2-7; CDR3 DNA: TGTGCCAGCAGCTTAGATCTCTGGGGGGAGGGCTCCTACGAGCAGTACTTC; CDR3 protein: CASSLDLWGEGSYEQYF
V gene: TRBV5-5; clone size: once; D gene: TRBD1; J gene: TRBJ1-1; CDR3 DNA: TGTGCCAGCAGCCGAGACATCGGACAGGCCTACACTGAAGCTTTCTTT; CDR3 protein: CASSRDIGQAYTEAFF
V gene: TRBV7-9; clone size: NA; D gene: TRBD1; J gene: TRBJ1-1; CDR3 DNA: TGTGCCAGCAGCAGAACAGGGGTTGGTACTGAAGCTTTCTTT; CDR3 protein: CASSRTGVGTEAFF